Below are 12 T cell receptor beta chains sequenced from a single sample in a study of vaccination and CD4 T cells after COVID-19. The sample's treatment: approximately 9-day PBMC culture with coronavirus spike peptide pools or control peptides (ViraFEST assay). For these TCRs, the target antigens are not known. Cultured CD4+ T cells had their DNA profiled by the Oncomine TCR Beta short-read assay. TCRdb used MiXCR to reprocess the PCR reads, holding one entry per CDR3 protein. The sample holds about 18,000 distinct CDR3 sequences, approximately 47% seen once. The sample in question was CD4+ T cells from blood, cultured in vitro, obtained before SARS-CoV-2 vaccination. Source of these receptors: a human donor who received a COVID-19 vaccine.

This clonotype has just a few counts. This rearrangement joins TRBV6-5 to TRBJ2-7; 8 nucleotides agree with TRBD2. This CDR3 is 16 amino acids long. Germline loops: CDR1 MNHEY, CDR2 SVGAGI. V shed 4 bases, J shed 2 bases, and the junction held 10 bases outside the gene matches. The CDR3 DNA reads as TGTGCCAGCAGTTTAAATAGCGGGGTGGCCACCTACGAGCAGTACTTC. Its translation is CASSLNSGVATYEQYF.

J is TRBJ1-1 and V is TRBV19; 7 positions agree with TRBD1. Germline V lookup: CDR1 LNHDA, CDR2 SQIVND (reference sequence). The length of the CDR3 is 14 residues. The V and J ends lost 4 bases and 1 base, in that order; junction bases with no gene match: 3. The DNA for the CDR3 is TGTGCCAGTAGTAGAGGGACAGAGAACACTGAAGCTTTCTTT. It translates to CASSRGTENTEAFF.

This clonotype was observed a few times. The gene calls are TRBV7-2 and TRBJ2-5; 14 nucleotides match TRBD2. J lost 3 bases, V lost 4 bases, and 1 base had no gene match. The CDR3 covers 15 residues. Germline V gives CDR1 SGHTA, CDR2 FQGNSA. CDR3 protein: CASSWGLAGEETQYF. CDR3 bases: TGTGCCAGCAGCTGGGGACTAGCGGGGGAAGAGACCCAGTACTTC.

The chain couples TRBV6-1 to TRBJ1-6, with D maybe TRBD1 (6 bases). Germline V gene lookup returns CDR1 MNHNS and CDR2 SASEGT. Trimming cost V 6 bases and J 6 bases, with 15 bases left between them. This CDR3 is 15 amino acids long. The CDR3 DNA reads TGTGCCAGCAGCCAGGGGACCCAGACTAATTCACCCCTCCACTTT. As protein: CASSQGTQTNSPLHF.

The rearrangement joins TRBV15 to TRBJ2-1; TRBD2 aligns across 8 bases. Germline V gives CDR1 LNHNV, CDR2 YYDKDF (reference sequence). V lost 4 bases, J lost 6 bases, and 8 bases stayed unmatched. This CDR3 is 15 amino acids long. CDR3 residues: CATSMERGLSNEQFF. CDR3 DNA sequence: TGTGCCACCAGCATGGAGCGGGGGTTATCCAATGAGCAGTTCTTC.

The V gene is TRBV18, the J gene TRBJ2-7; D not certain. The CDR3 length is 12 residues. Trimming stripped 2 bases from V and 2 bases from J, with 4 bases between. Germline-derived CDR1 and CDR2 are KGHSH and LQKENI. The CDR3 sequence: CASSPSAYEQYF. The CDR3 nucleotides read TGTGCCAGCTCACCAAGCGCCTACGAGCAGTACTTC. Based on the CDR3 plus reference TRBV18 and TRBJ2-7, the full variable domain is NAGVMQNPRHLVRRRGQEARLRCSPMKGHSHVYWYRQLPEEGLKFMVYLQKENIIDESGMPKERFSAEFPKEGPSILRIQQVVRGDSAAYFCASSPSAYEQYFGPGTRLTVT.

V and J are TRBV20-1 and TRBJ2-1; 10 bases fit TRBD2. Germline V gives CDR1 DFQATT, CDR2 SNEGSKA (reference sequence). Trimming at V came to 6 bases and at J to 2 bases, leaving 4 bases not matched to a gene. There are 14 residues in the CDR3. The CDR3 sequence: CSAKRGGAYNEQFF. The CDR3 coding sequence is TGCAGTGCAAAGCGGGGGGGCGCCTACAATGAGCAGTTCTTC.

The rearrangement joins TRBV20-1 to TRBJ2-7, with D perhaps matching TRBD2 (6 bases). Germline CDR1 and CDR2: DFQATT and SNEGSKA (reference sequence). This CDR3 has 13 residues. The V gene lost 6 bases and the J gene lost 3 bases, with 15 bases spanning the gap. CDR3 residues: CSAVRPGVYEQYF. The CDR3 coding sequence is TGCAGTGCAGTGCGTCCGGGGGTCTACGAGCAGTACTTC.

The V call is TRBV11-2, the J call TRBJ2-5; 7 bases align to TRBD1. V shed 4 bases, J shed 2 bases, and the junction held 10 bases outside the gene matches. Germline V gene sequence: CDR1 SGHAT, CDR2 FQNNGV. The CDR3 consists of 16 residues. Written as DNA, the CDR3 is TGTGCCAGCAGCTCCCACGGACAGGAATTACAAGAGACCCAGTACTTC. Translating it yields CASSSHGQELQETQYF.

This clonotype was detected only a few times. V gene TRBV20-1 combines with J gene TRBJ2-2; TRBD1 aligns across 10 bases. This CDR3 comprises 15 residues. V was pared by 1 base and J by 7 bases, with 6 bases of the junction left unmatched. The germline V gene encodes CDR1 DFQATT and CDR2 SNEGSKA (reference sequence). The CDR3 DNA follows: TGCAGTGCTAGAGCTCGACAGGGGGCAATCGGGGAGCTGTTTTTT. This translates into CSARARQGAIGELFF.

This clonotype has a single count. The chain joins TRBV5-1 to TRBJ2-2; 7 nucleotides match TRBD1. V gave up 3 bases and J gave up 6 bases; unmatched junction bases: 5. This CDR3 contains 14 residues. Germline V gene sequence: CDR1 SGHRS, CDR2 YFSETQ. The CDR3 reads CASSSIRGSGELFF. In nucleotides, the CDR3 is TGCGCCAGCAGCTCAATCAGGGGGTCCGGGGAGCTGTTTTTT.

This clonotype was counted between two and nine times. The chain carries TRBV30 and TRBJ2-3; 8 nucleotides line up with TRBD1. Unmatched junction bases numbered 12, after V lost 5 bases and J lost 5 bases. From germline, CDR1 is GTSNPN and CDR2 SVGIG (reference sequence). The CDR3 consists of 15 residues. CDR3 in amino acids: CAWGPGQGLQDTQYF. CDR3 sequence (DNA): TGTGCCTGGGGGCCCGGACAGGGTTTGCAAGATACGCAGTATTTT.